The 7 T cell receptor beta chains given below trace back to one sample, sequenced in a study of regulatory T cells in long-lasting Graves disease. Time point in this sample: newly diagnosed GD, antithyroid drugs for less than 3 months. The TCR library used RNA extracted from PBMCs. CDR3-region Arm-PCR and iRepertoire HTBI primers produced the TCR beta libraries. TCRdb processed the multiplex PCR reads anew with MiXCR; each CDR3 protein has one entry. The repertoire holds about 620,000 distinct CDR3 sequences, with approximately 15% as singletons. The same specimen was also included in a second study, on T cells in Graves' hyperthyroidism and ophthalmopathy.

The sample in question was peripheral blood mononuclear cells (PBMCs), obtained at new diagnosis, from a patient treated with antithyroid drugs. These receptors originate from a woman between 25 and 40 years old with Graves disease.

This chain uses TRBV4-1 with TRBJ2-3; D is perhaps TRBD2 (6 bases). The CDR3 is 16 residues long. CDR1 is MGHRA and CDR2 is YSYEKL in the germline V gene. V was clipped by 0 bases and J by 2 bases, with 12 bases between them. CDR3 amino acids: CASSQDWGVYTDTQYF. CDR3 coding DNA: TGCGCCAGCAGCCAAGATTGGGGGGTATACACAGATACGCAGTATTTT.

This chain connects TRBV19 to TRBJ2-1; no clear D. The CDR3 spans 14 residues. Germline values: CDR1 LNHDA, CDR2 SQIVND (reference sequence). Trimming stripped 5 bases from V and 7 bases from J, with 15 bases between. The CDR3 spells CASSWSDSSNEQFF. The CDR3 DNA is TGTGCCAGTAGTTGGAGCGACTCGTCAAATGAGCAGTTCTTC.

This clonotype was picked up many times. V usage is TRBV2 and J usage is TRBJ1-5, with a tentative D call TRBD1 (6 bases). V was cut by 6 bases and J by 11 bases, with 17 bases left in between. This CDR3 has 13 amino acids. Germline V gene lookup returns CDR1 SNHLY and CDR2 FYNNEI. The CDR3 nucleotides read TGTGCCAGCAGGGGGGACACCTCTTCGGCCCAGCATTTT. This translates into CASRGDTSSAQHF.

This clonotype was counted at least ten times. This rearrangement joins TRBV6-1 to TRBJ1-6; D is unresolved. The germline CDR1 and CDR2 sequences are MNHNS and SASEGT. The CDR3 loop spans 16 amino acids. Trimming removed 2 bases from V and 10 bases from J, with 18 bases in between. CDR3 nucleotides: TGTGCCAGCAGTGAATTCGGCTCCCGGGGTGCGTCACCCCTCCACTTT. It specifies CASSEFGSRGASPLHF.

There are many counts of this clonotype. CDR3 DNA: TGTGCCACCAGCAGAGATTTAGCGGGAGTTGGCACAGATACGCAGTATTTT. Translated, it gives CATSRDLAGVGTDTQYF. The rearrangement joins TRBV15 to TRBJ2-3, with 9 nucleotides matching TRBD2. V was pared by 0 bases and J by 1 base, with 5 bases of the junction left unmatched. Germline V gene sequence: CDR1 LNHNV, CDR2 YYDKDF (reference sequence). The CDR3 loop spans 17 amino acids.

This clonotype was counted ten times or more. The chain uses TRBV19 and TRBJ2-7, with D unclear. Trimming took 2 bases from V and 7 from J, leaving 18 bases between them. The CDR3 spans 15 residues. CDR1 is LNHDA, CDR2 SQIVND, per germline (reference sequence). Here the CDR3 reads CASSISSRTYGEQYF. The DNA for the CDR3 is TGTGCCAGTAGTATATCATCGCGGACCTATGGGGAGCAGTACTTC.

This clonotype turned up a few times. The chain carries TRBV7-9 and TRBJ2-7, with D perhaps TRBD1 or TRBD2 (5 bases each). The germline gives CDR1 SEHNR, CDR2 FQNEAQ (reference sequence). The CDR3 covers 18 residues. V lost 5 bases and J 0 bases, leaving 23 bases between the germline ends. The CDR3 is CASSPRWGYSRSSYEQYF. In nucleotides, the CDR3 is TGTGCCAGCAGCCCACGATGGGGGTACTCGCGGAGCTCCTACGAGCAGTACTTC.